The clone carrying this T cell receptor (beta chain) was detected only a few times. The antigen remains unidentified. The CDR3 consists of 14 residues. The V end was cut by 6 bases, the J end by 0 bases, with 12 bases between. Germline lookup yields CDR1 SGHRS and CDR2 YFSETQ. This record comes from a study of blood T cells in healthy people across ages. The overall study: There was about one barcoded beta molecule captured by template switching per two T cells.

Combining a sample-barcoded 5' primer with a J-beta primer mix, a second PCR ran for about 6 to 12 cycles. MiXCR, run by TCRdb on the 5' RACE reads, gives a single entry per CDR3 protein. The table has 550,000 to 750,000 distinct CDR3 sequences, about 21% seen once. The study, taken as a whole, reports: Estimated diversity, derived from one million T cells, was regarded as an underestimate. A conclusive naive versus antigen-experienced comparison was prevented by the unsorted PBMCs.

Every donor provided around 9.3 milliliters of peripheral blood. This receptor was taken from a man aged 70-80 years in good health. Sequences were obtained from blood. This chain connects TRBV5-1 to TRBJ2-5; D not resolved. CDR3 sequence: CASTLTSYQETQYF. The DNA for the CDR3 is TGCGCCAGCACTCTGACCAGCTACCAAGAGACCCAGTACTTC.